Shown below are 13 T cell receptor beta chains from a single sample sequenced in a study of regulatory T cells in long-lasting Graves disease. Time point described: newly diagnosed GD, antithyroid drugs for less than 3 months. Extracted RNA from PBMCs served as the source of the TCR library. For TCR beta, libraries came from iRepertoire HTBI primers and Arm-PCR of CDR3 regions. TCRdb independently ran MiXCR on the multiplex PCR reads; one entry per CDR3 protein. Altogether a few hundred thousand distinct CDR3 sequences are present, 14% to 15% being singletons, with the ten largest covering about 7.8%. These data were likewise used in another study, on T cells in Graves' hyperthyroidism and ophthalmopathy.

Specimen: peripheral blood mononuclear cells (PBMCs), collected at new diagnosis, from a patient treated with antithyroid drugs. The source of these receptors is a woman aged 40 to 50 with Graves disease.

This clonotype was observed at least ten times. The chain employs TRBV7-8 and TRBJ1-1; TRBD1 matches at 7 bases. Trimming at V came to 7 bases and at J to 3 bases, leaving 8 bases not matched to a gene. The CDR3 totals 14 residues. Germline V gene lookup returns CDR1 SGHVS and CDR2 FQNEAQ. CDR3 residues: CASTLGGGDTEAFF. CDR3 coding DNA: TGTGCCAGCACCCTAGGGGGCGGGGACACTGAAGCTTTCTTT.

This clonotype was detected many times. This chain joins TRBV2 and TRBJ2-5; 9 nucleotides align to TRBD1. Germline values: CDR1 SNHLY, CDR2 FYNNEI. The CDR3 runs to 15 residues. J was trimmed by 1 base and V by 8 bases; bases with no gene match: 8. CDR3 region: CASGQNRGPQETQYF. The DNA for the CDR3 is TGTGCCAGCGGTCAGAACAGGGGGCCCCAAGAGACCCAGTACTTC.

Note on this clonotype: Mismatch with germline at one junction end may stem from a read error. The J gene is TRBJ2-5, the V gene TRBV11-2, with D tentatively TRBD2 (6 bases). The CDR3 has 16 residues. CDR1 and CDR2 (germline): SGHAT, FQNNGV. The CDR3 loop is CASSCREKGSQETQYF. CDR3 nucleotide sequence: TGTGCCAGCAGCTGCCGGGAGAAAGGATCCCAAGAGACCCAATACTTC.

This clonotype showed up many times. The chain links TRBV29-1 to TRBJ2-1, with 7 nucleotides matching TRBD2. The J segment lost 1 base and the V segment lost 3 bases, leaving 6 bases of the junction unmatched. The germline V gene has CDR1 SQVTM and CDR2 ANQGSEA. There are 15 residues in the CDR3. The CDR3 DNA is TGCAGCGTTGACAGCGGGAAAGGTTCCTACAATGAGCAGTTCTTC. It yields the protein CSVDSGKGSYNEQFF.

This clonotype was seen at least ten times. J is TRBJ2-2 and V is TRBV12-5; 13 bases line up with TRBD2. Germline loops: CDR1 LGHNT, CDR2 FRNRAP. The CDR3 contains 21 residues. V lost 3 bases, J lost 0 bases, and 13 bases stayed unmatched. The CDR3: CASGFIIRTSGSEPNTGELFF. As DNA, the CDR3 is TGTGCTAGTGGTTTTATCATCCGGACTAGCGGGAGCGAACCGAACACCGGGGAGCTGTTTTTT.

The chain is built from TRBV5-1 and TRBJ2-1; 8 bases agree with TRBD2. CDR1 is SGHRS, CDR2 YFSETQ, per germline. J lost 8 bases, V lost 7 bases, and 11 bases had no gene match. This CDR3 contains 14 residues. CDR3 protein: CASYSLLAEHEQFF. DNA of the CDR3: TGCGCCAGCTACTCTCTACTAGCGGAACATGAGCAGTTCTTC. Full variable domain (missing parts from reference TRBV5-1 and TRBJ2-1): KAGVTQTPRYLIKTRGQQVTLSCSPISGHRSVSWYQQTPGQGLQFLFEYFSETQRNKGNFPGRFSGRQFSNSRSEMNVSTLELGDSALYLCASYSLLAEHEQFFGPGTRLTVL.

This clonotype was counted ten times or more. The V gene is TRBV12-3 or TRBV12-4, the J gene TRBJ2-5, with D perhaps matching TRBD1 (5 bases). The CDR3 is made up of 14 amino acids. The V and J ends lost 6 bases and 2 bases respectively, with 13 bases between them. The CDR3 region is CASSTGQIQETQYF. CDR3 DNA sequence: TGTGCCAGCAGCACCGGACAAATACAAGAGACCCAGTACTTC.

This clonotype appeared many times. The CDR3, as DNA: TGTGCCAGCAGTCTTCTTTCTCGGACAGGGAAAGAGACCCAGTACTTC. Amino acid sequence: CASSLLSRTGKETQYF. The chain has TRBV12-3 or TRBV12-4 and TRBJ2-5, with TRBD1 identical over 8 bases. The V and J ends lost 5 bases and 3 bases, in that order; junction bases with no gene match: 11. CDR3 length equals 16 residues.

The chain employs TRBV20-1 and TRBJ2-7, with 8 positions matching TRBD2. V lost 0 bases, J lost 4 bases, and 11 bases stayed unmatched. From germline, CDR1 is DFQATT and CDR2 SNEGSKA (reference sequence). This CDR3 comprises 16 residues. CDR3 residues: CSARDQRLANLYEQYF. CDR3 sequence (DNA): TGCAGTGCTAGAGATCAGAGACTAGCGAACCTATACGAGCAGTACTTC.

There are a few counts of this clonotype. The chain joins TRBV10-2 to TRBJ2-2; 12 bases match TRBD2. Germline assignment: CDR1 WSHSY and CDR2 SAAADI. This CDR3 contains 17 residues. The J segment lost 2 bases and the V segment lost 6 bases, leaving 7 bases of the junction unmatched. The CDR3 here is CASSHLAGGVNTGELFF. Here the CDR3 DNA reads TGCGCCAGCAGCCACCTAGCGGGGGGGGTCAACACCGGGGAGCTGTTTTTT.

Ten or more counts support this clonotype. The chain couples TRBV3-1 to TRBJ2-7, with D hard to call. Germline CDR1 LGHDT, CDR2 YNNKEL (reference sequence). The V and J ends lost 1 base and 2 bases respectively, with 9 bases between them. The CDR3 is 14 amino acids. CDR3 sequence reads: CASSQVRSAYEQYF. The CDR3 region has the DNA TGTGCCAGCAGCCAAGTTCGAAGCGCCTACGAGCAGTACTTC.

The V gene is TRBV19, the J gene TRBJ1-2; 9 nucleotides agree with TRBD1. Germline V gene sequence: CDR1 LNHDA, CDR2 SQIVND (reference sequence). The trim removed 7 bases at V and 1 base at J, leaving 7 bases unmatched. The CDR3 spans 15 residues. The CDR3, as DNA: TGTGCCAGTACCCCACAGGGGGCCCGTAACTATGGCTACACCTTC. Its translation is CASTPQGARNYGYTF. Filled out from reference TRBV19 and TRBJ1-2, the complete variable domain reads DGGITQSPKYLFRKEGQNVTLSCEQNLNHDAMYWYRQDPGQGLRLIYYSQIVNDFQKGDIAEGYSVSREKKESFPLTVTSAQKNPTAFYLCASTPQGARNYGYTFGSGTRLTVV.

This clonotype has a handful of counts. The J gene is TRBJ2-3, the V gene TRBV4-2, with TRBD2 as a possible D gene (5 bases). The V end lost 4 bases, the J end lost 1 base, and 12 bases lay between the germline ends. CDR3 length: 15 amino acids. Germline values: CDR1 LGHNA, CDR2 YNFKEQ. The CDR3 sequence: CASSLMTGGTDTQYF. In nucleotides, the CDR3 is TGTGCCAGCAGCCTAATGACCGGGGGCACAGATACGCAGTATTTT.